This T cell receptor beta chain was sequenced for a study of T-cell reconstitution after alpha-beta-depleted transplantation in children. Germline V gives CDR1 MNHEY, CDR2 SVGAGI. This CDR3 is built from 15 residues. V was trimmed by 2 bases and J by 2 bases, leaving 13 bases between them. Only a few counts were recorded for this clonotype. The TCRbeta library was prepared with unique molecular identifiers. TCRdb recomputed calls from the PCR reads with MiXCR, one row per CDR3 protein. The table includes 360,000 or so distinct CDR3 sequences, roughly 22% detected once. The sequences come from PBMCs from the stem cell graft donor, collected from the stem cell graft. This clonotype was sampled from a human donor who donated a stem cell graft to a child with acute myeloid leukemia. V usage is TRBV6-5 and J usage is TRBJ2-7; D gene unclear. The CDR3: CASSYGRSSPYEQYF. CDR3 coding DNA: TGTGCCAGCAGTTACGGCCGCAGTAGCCCCTACGAGCAGTACTTC.